Listed here are 20 T cell receptor beta chains from one sample, sequenced in a study of cytomegalovirus exposure and HLA in healthy donors. It was with 60 Vbeta and 13 Jbeta primers that the PCR ran. Assay: immunoSEQ multiplex PCR; the TCRdb copy retains only in-frame clones and omits some. The repertoire table contains about 50,000 clones. The material sequenced was PBMCs. The receptors here all came from a woman aged 18-30 years in good health and CMV-seronegative.

The chain joins TRBV27 to TRBJ2-7; 10 nucleotides agree with TRBD2. J gave up 2 bases and V 7 bases, and 8 bases lay outside the gene matches. The germline V gene has CDR1 MNHEY and CDR2 SMNVEV (reference sequence). This CDR3 is 15 amino acids long. CDR3 sequence reads: CASTLRGTSAYEQYF. The CDR3 DNA is TGTGCCAGCACATTACGCGGGACTAGCGCCTACGAGCAGTACTTC.

The V call is TRBV2, the J call TRBJ2-7; 8 nucleotides line up with TRBD2. Per the germline V gene, CDR1 is SNHLY and CDR2 is FYNNEI. This CDR3 is built from 17 residues. The junction had 17 bases not matched to a gene; V was cut back by 6 bases and J by 4 bases. The CDR3 nucleotides are TGTGCCAGCAGAGCGACCGGGCCCCCGGGAGGGGCATACGAGCAGTACTTC. Protein sequence: CASRATGPPGGAYEQYF.

The CDR3 DNA follows: TGTGCCAGCTCACCACCGTCGACAGGGAAGGCGCAGTATTTT. It codes for CASSPPSTGKAQYF. The gene calls are TRBV18 and TRBJ2-3, with 7 bases aligning to TRBD1. The CDR3 contains 14 residues. With 0 bases clipped from V and 10 bases from J, the junction kept 7 bases outside the gene matches. Germline assignment: CDR1 KGHSH and CDR2 LQKENI.

For the CDR3, the DNA is TGTGCCAGCAGCGCCACCCAAACGACAGATTACACTGAAGCTTTCTTT. It translates to CASSATQTTDYTEAFF. The chain uses TRBV9 and TRBJ1-1; weak D call: TRBD1 (5 bases). Germline loops: CDR1 SGDLS, CDR2 YYNGEE. This CDR3 has 16 residues. V was trimmed by 3 bases and J by 3 bases, leaving 18 bases between them. Variable domain in full (rest from reference TRBV9 and TRBJ1-1): DSGVTQTPKHLITATGQRVTLRCSPRSGDLSVYWYQQSLDQGLQFLIQYYNGEERAKGNILERFSAQQFPDLHSELNLSSLELGDSALYFCASSATQTTDYTEAFFGQGTRLTVV.

V and J are TRBV4-1 and TRBJ2-7, with D possibly TRBD2 on 5 matching bases. The germline V gene encodes CDR1 MGHRA and CDR2 YSYEKL. This CDR3 is 17 amino acids long. V shed 3 bases and J shed 2 bases, with 20 bases lying between them. DNA for the CDR3: TGCGCCAGCAGCCATTTCCCGGCAACTAGTGCTCCCTACGAGCAGTACTTC. Protein sequence: CASSHFPATSAPYEQYF.

The J gene is TRBJ1-5, the V gene TRBV19; no definite D call. CDR3 size: 15 residues. Deletions cut 5 bases from V and 4 bases from J, with 15 bases between. From germline, CDR1 is LNHDA and CDR2 SQIVND (reference sequence). The CDR3 sequence is CASSPSGFLNQPQHF. The CDR3 nucleotides are TGTGCCAGTAGTCCTTCCGGGTTTCTGAATCAGCCCCAGCATTTT.

The genes are TRBV5-1 and TRBJ2-1, with a tentative D call TRBD2 (6 bases). V was trimmed by 4 bases and J by 6 bases, leaving 17 bases between them. Germline V gives CDR1 SGHRS, CDR2 YFSETQ. This CDR3 region has 15 residues. CDR3 sequence (DNA): TGCGCCAGCAGCCTCGCACCGTTGGGGGGCAATGAGCAGTTCTTC. This gives the protein CASSLAPLGGNEQFF.

The chain links TRBV5-1 to TRBJ1-2, with D perhaps matching TRBD1 (5 bases). Trimming shortened V by 5 bases and J by 7 bases, and 15 bases separated the two germline ends. Germline V lookup: CDR1 SGHRS, CDR2 YFSETQ. The CDR3 is 13 residues long. CDR3 amino acids: CASSTTPDSGYTF. The CDR3 DNA reads TGCGCCAGCAGTACCACGCCCGACAGTGGCTACACCTTC.

CDR3 sequence: CASSMDGMKAFF. CDR3 DNA: TGTGCCAGCTCAATGGACGGGATGAAAGCTTTCTTT. The chain has TRBV18 and TRBJ1-1; no firm D call. This CDR3 has 12 amino acids. Looked up from germline, CDR1 is KGHSH and CDR2 is LQKENI. With 5 bases removed from V and 9 bases from J, the gap between germline ends came to 13 bases.

V is TRBV7-8 and J is TRBJ1-6; D gene uncertain. The CDR3 runs to 16 residues. Per germline, CDR1 SGHVS and CDR2 FQNEAQ. V dropped 8 bases and J dropped 7 bases, with 21 bases sitting between them. CDR3 nucleotides: TGTGCCAGCCGTTTCGACCGCCCCGGGTTGAATTCACCCCTCCACTTT. This codes for CASRFDRPGLNSPLHF.

The chain links TRBV4-2 to TRBJ2-1, with TRBD2 identical over 10 bases. This CDR3 is 15 amino acids long. V was pared by 4 bases and J by 10 bases, with 10 bases of the junction left unmatched. Germline CDR1 reads LGHNA; CDR2 reads YNFKEQ. The CDR3 DNA sequence: TGTGCCAGCAGCCCCGTCCCGGGACTAGCGTACGAGCAGTTCTTC. It is translated as CASSPVPGLAYEQFF.

V is TRBV29-1 and J is TRBJ2-3, with 7 bases identical to TRBD2. After removal of 6 bases from V and 0 bases from J, the junction contained 0 bases not matched to a gene. CDR1 and CDR2 from the germline V gene are SQVTM and ANQGSEA. This CDR3 spans 12 amino acids. CDR3 amino acids: CSVGGSTDTQYF. Written as DNA, the CDR3 is TGCAGCGTCGGGGGGAGCACAGATACGCAGTATTTT.

V and J are TRBV30 and TRBJ1-2, with TRBD1 as a possible D gene (5 bases). V was pared by 4 bases and J by 12 bases, with 18 bases between. The CDR3 runs 12 residues. Germline-derived CDR1 and CDR2 are GTSNPN and SVGIG (reference sequence). The CDR3: CAWNHGGDGDTF. The CDR3 DNA follows: TGTGCCTGGAACCACGGGGGGGACGGAGACACCTTC.

The CDR3: CASARGGLTYEQYF. CDR3 sequence (DNA): TGTGCCAGTGCTAGGGGGGGCCTCACCTACGAGCAGTACTTC. The chain couples TRBV19 to TRBJ2-7, with a tentative D call TRBD2 (7 bases). Trimming pared 8 bases from V and 2 bases from J, leaving 16 bases between. Per the germline V gene, CDR1 is LNHDA and CDR2 is SQIVND (reference sequence). The CDR3 extends over 14 amino acids.

This chain uses TRBV15 with TRBJ2-7; no firm D call. Germline V CDR1 and CDR2: LNHNV, YYDKDF (reference sequence). The V gene lost 5 bases and the J gene lost 4 bases, with 9 bases spanning the gap. This CDR3 contains 12 residues. The CDR3 DNA sequence: TGTGCCACCAGCCGCGGTGCGTACGAGCAGTACTTC. Translation gives CATSRGAYEQYF.

V and J are TRBV2 and TRBJ1-1; TRBD1 might be the D (5 bases). This CDR3 region has 11 residues. Trimming removed 8 bases at V and 2 bases at J, with 6 bases between. Germline V gene sequence: CDR1 SNHLY, CDR2 FYNNEI. The CDR3 DNA follows: TGTGCCAGCCAGGGAAACACTGAAGCTTTCTTT. Protein: CASQGNTEAFF.

The chain recombines TRBV15 with TRBJ2-2; D call uncertain. The germline V and J ends were trimmed by 1 base and 4 bases, with 19 bases remaining between them. Per the germline V gene, CDR1 is LNHNV and CDR2 is YYDKDF (reference sequence). This CDR3 is 18 amino acids long. CDR3 nucleotides: TGTGCCACCAGCAGAGTCGCCAGAGTCAGGTTGTTCACCGGGGAGCTGTTTTTT. The encoded protein is CATSRVARVRLFTGELFF. Drawing the rest from reference TRBV15 and TRBJ2-2, the complete variable domain is DAMVIQNPRYQVTQFGKPVTLSCSQTLNHNVMYWYQQKSSQAPKLLFHYYDKDFNNEADTPDNFQSRRPNTSFCFLDIRSPGLGDTAMYLCATSRVARVRLFTGELFFGEGSRLTVL.

This chain joins TRBV11-3 and TRBJ1-1; D call uncertain. The CDR3 covers 16 residues. V lost 7 bases and J lost 0, with 18 bases in between. From germline, CDR1 is SGHNT and CDR2 YENEEA. This CDR3 reads CASTSYGTVMNTEAFF. In DNA form, the CDR3 reads TGTGCCAGCACCTCTTATGGTACAGTTATGAACACTGAAGCTTTCTTT.

The chain has TRBV6-5 and TRBJ2-7; TRBD2 matches at 9 bases. The germline V gene has CDR1 MNHEY and CDR2 SVGAGI. After removal of 8 bases from V and 6 bases from J, the junction contained 5 bases not matched to a gene. The CDR3 length is 12 residues. The CDR3 DNA is TGTGCCAGCCGCGGGGGGGCTTTCGAGCAGTACTTC. Translated: CASRGGAFEQYF.

This chain joins TRBV7-2 and TRBJ2-7, with D unresolved. Trimming left V 4 bases short and J 3 bases short, with 19 bases between. This CDR3 is 16 amino acids long. CDR1 and CDR2 from the germline V gene are SGHTA and FQGNSA. The CDR3 nucleotides read TGTGCCAGCAGCTCCGGCTACAGCCAGTCCTTCTACGAGCAGTACTTC. Translated: CASSSGYSQSFYEQYF.